This TCR beta chain was identified during a study of cytomegalovirus exposure and HLA in healthy donors. The study ran its PCR with 60 Vbeta and 13 Jbeta primers. Using immunoSEQ multiplex PCR, the repertoire was profiled, and TCRdb retains in-frame clones only, with some absent. The sample holds fewer than 350,000 clones, over 85% seen once. This clone showed up just once. No antigen is known for it. Points from the study as a whole: The authors later linked a missense DCLRE1C variant to TCR beta V- and J-gene trimming. An Asian-associated ancestry cluster reportedly showed fewer N-insertions than the approximately 620-donor mean in a later analysis.

Specimen: PBMCs. The sequence was collected from a woman between 18 and 30 years old in good health and CMV-seronegative.

CDR3 sequence: CASSVGNYNEQFF. CDR3 DNA sequence: TGTGCCAGTAGTGTCGGGAACTACAATGAGCAGTTCTTC. The chain couples TRBV19 to TRBJ2-1, with D possibly matching TRBD2 (5 bases). The ends were cut back, 5 bases at V and 3 bases at J, with 8 bases in the middle. The CDR3 is 13 residues long. Germline V lookup: CDR1 LNHDA, CDR2 SQIVND (reference sequence).